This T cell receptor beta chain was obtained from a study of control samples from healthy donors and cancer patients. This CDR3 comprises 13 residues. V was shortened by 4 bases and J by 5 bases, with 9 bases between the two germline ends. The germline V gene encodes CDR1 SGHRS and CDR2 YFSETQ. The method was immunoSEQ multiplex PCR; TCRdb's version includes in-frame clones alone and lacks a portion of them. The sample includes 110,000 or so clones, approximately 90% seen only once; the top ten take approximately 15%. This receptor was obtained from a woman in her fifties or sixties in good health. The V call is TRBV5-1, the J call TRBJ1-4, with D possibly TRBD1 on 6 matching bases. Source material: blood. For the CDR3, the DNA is TGCGCCAGCAGCCCGAGGGGGAATGAAAAACTGTTTTTT. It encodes CASSPRGNEKLFF.